This TCR beta chain comes out of a study of identifying expanded T cells in peripheral blood. Between the trimmed V and J ends, which lost 5 bases and 7 bases, there was a span of 18 bases. There are 13 residues in the CDR3. Germline CDR1 and CDR2: GTSNPN and SVGIG (reference sequence). Profiling relied on immunoSEQ multiplex PCR, and the TCRdb table lists in-frame clones only, not all of them. Of under 130,000 clones in the sample, approximately 90% were seen once. This clone was detected ten times or more. The receptor was isolated from a person between 18 and 75 years old in good health. The sequenced sample consisted of blood. The chain uses TRBV30 and TRBJ2-7, with D perhaps TRBD2 (6 bases). CDR3 coding DNA: TGTGCCTGGCACATAGGGGACTCCGGAGAGCAGTACTTC. Translation: CAWHIGDSGEQYF.